This TCR beta chain comes out of a study of read filtering for tumor transcriptome and immune sequencing. The CDR3 loop spans 12 amino acids. With 2 bases removed from V and 12 bases from J, the gap between germline ends came to 11 bases. Germline V gene sequence: CDR1 WSHSY, CDR2 SAAADI. This library used approximately 0.4 ug RNA and molecular barcoded adaptors spanning alpha/delta and beta/gamma chains. Each CDR3 protein is one row after TCRdb ran MiXCR on the reads. The profile covers about 130,000 distinct CDR3 sequences, with 10% to 15% appearing a single time and 8% to 13% taken by the ten largest. This clonotype was counted at least ten times.

Sequencing was carried out using a population of CD138-negative cells sorted from bone marrow. The chain recombines TRBV10-2 with TRBJ2-1; no firm D call. The clonotype comes from a donor at least 40 years old with multiple myeloma. The CDR3 sequence is CASSEVVAGQFF. In nucleotides, the CDR3 is TGCGCCAGCAGTGAGGTAGTGGCTGGGCAGTTCTTC.